This entry features one T cell receptor beta chain sequence. There are many counts of this clonotype. There is no known antigen for this receptor. No qualities accompany the bases; no much larger clone lies one base away. This record belongs to a study of T cell repertoires in cytomegalovirus infection (dated by TCRdb to the late 2010s). With regard to the full study: The HLA type of each donor mattered for the analysis, because public TCR beta signatures pointed to carriage of CMV infection along with the matching HLA type. Study-level results and caveats: In both this cohort and an independent roughly 350-donor cohort, the cumulative frequency of public TCR beta family members distinguished carriers of CMV infection plus the relevant HLA type. The ex vivo response was dominated by HLA-C-restricted CMV-specific TCR beta clonotypes, which also provided the single most frequent clonotype in two of eight donors.

Data came from an Illumina HiSeq 1500. In-frame beta chains were kept once TCRdb had trimmed the public reads at Q25 with fastp and called clones with MiXCR. One record per CDR3 amino acid sequence lists the most common genes and DNA. This sample lists about 680,000 distinct CDR3 sequences; 20% to 25% were detected once. In total, the top ten clones hold 7% to 9% of the sample. Sequencing was performed on CD8+ T cells from PBMCs. This TCR came from a human donor in good health (CMV status not recorded). Some clones in this sample may be carry-over from other donors' samples.

For the CDR3, the sequence is CASSHWDRANHEQYF. The nucleotide sequence reads as follows: TGTGCCAGCAGTCACTGGGACAGGGCTAACCACGAGCAGTACTTC. This sequence uses TRBV12-3 or TRBV12-4 and TRBJ2-7, with 9 middle bases fitting TRBD1. Taken from cysteine to phenylalanine, the CDR3 has 15 residues. CDR3 DNA is the only sequence kept; it has 45 bases, read in frame from the first base. V trim: 5 bases; J trim: 5 bases; unmatched bases: 10.